The rows below give T cell receptor beta chains drawn from one sample of a study of blood T cell repertoires in COVID-19. Libraries were prepared by immunoSEQ multiplex PCR; TCRdb keeps only in-frame clonotypes and omits some of them. The sample consists of some 150,000 clones, 80% to 85% of them appearing once. The sample consisted of peripheral blood. The origin of the receptors is a human donor in a cohort sampled during active COVID-19. The CDR3 runs from the conserved cysteine through the conserved F or W.

V gene: TRBV4-2
J gene: TRBJ1-5
CDR3 protein: CASSLWTETQPQHF

V gene: TRBV5-1
J gene: TRBJ2-5
CDR3 protein: CASSSGTGTGEQETQYF

V gene: TRBV18
J gene: TRBJ1-1
CDR3 protein: CASQRDRLNTEAFF

V gene: TRBV2
J gene: TRBJ1-3
CDR3 protein: CASSEVPGQGSLGGNTIYF

V gene: TRBV7-2
J gene: TRBJ1-4
CDR3 protein: CASSLGVQQGSEKLFF

V gene: TRBV6-5
J gene: TRBJ2-5
CDR3 protein: CASSSGQGGAQYF

V gene: TRBV14
J gene: TRBJ2-6
CDR3 protein: CASSLLGTVGANVLTF

V gene: TRBV4-1
J gene: TRBJ1-4
CDR3 protein: CASSQVDSEGEKLFF

V gene: TRBV11-2
J gene: TRBJ1-1
CDR3 protein: CASSLVATEAFF

V gene: TRBV19
J gene: TRBJ1-1
CDR3 protein: CASSIDRASPNEAFF

V gene: TRBV7-8
J gene: TRBJ1-2
CDR3 protein: CASSLEVADGYTF

V gene: TRBV5-1
J gene: TRBJ1-4
CDR3 protein: CASSQGQGGEKLFF

V gene: TRBV10-3
J gene: TRBJ2-3
CDR3 protein: CAISGREPQSTDTQYF

V gene: TRBV10-1
J gene: TRBJ2-7
CDR3 protein: CARSKSGVSYEQYF

V gene: TRBV5-1
J gene: TRBJ2-3
CDR3 protein: CASSVGTGGGTDTQYF

V gene: TRBV30
J gene: TRBJ2-1
CDR3 protein: CAWRGSGGPMSPYNEQFF

V gene: TRBV7-2
J gene: TRBJ2-5
CDR3 protein: CASSPVLETQYF

V gene: TRBV6-6
J gene: TRBJ1-5
CDR3 protein: CASRGPDRGYNQPQHF

V gene: TRBV6-1
J gene: TRBJ1-5
CDR3 protein: CASSGLGQVLSNQPQHF